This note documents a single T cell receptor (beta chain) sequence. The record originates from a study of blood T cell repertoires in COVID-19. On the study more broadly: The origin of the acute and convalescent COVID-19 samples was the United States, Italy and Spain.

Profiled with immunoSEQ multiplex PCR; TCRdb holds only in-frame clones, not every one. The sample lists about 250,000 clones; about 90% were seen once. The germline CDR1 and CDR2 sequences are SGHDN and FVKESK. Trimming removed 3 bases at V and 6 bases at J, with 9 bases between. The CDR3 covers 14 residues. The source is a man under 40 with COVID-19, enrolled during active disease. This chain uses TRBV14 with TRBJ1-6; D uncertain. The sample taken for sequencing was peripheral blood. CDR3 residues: CASSQRGGNSPLHF. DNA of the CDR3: TGTGCCAGCAGCCAGCGGGGAGGTAATTCACCCCTCCACTTT. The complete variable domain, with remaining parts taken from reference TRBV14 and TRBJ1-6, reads EAGVTQFPSHSVIEKGQTVTLRCDPISGHDNLYWYRRVMGKEIKFLLHFVKESKQDESGMPNNRFLAERTGGTYSTLKVQPAELEDSGVYFCASSQRGGNSPLHFGNGTRLTVT.